This TCR beta chain is drawn from a study of human T cells and chemical hapten exposure. Time point defined: pre-sensitization, week 0. This sample's treatment: therapeutic diphenylcyclopropenone sensitization with weekly scalp DPC. The donor pool consisted of alopecia patients aged 18 to 70 years, considered suitable for DPC. This clonotype came up many times. TCRdb reprocessed the RACE reads with MiXCR, giving one entry per CDR3 protein. The sample comprises 350,000 to 400,000 distinct CDR3 sequences, roughly 5% of which are singletons, and 2.6% rests with the top ten. The CDR3 totals 16 residues. Germline V gene data show CDR1 as DFQATT and CDR2 as SNEGSKA (reference sequence). Trimming shortened V by 5 bases and J by 7 bases, and 24 bases separated the two germline ends.

This sequence originates from a woman aged 50 to 65 with alopecia areata. Some clones in this sample may be carry-over from other donors' samples. Sequencing used whole blood, obtained in connection with sensitization to the hapten diphenylcyclopropenone (DPC). This chain joins TRBV20-1 and TRBJ2-1; a weak D match, TRBD2 (6 bases). CDR3 sequence (DNA): TGCAGTGCTTGCCCTGCGTCTTTAGCGGTCGGTAATGAGCAGTTCTTC. This gives the protein CSACPASLAVGNEQFF.